The rows below give T cell receptor beta chains drawn from one sample of a study of cytomegalovirus exposure and HLA in healthy donors. Sequenced by immunoSEQ multiplex PCR; TCRdb stores in-frame clones only, minus some. The sample includes around 60,000 clones, about 91% of them seen just once. Sequenced: PBMCs. The receptors were sampled from a woman in her late teens or twenties in good health and CMV-seronegative. Both conserved end residues are part of each CDR3. Fields, in order: V gene, D gene, J gene, clone size, CDR3 length, CDR3 protein, CDR3 DNA. D genes are given only for firm matches. Where a row states a size, it is once, few, many or the class of an expanded clone; other rows omit it.

TRBV29-1,TRBD2,TRBJ2-5,-,13,CSVEGAGGETQYF,TGCAGCGTTGAGGGAGCGGGAGGGGAGACCCAGTACTTC
TRBV28,TRBD2,TRBJ2-5,-,17,CASSLFASGSEGETQYF,TGTGCCAGCAGTTTATTCGCTAGCGGGAGTGAGGGAGAGACCCAGTACTTC
TRBV25-1,-,TRBJ1-2,-,13,CASSELGSYGYTF,TGTGCCAGCAGTGAACTGGGGAGCTATGGCTACACCTTC
TRBV4-2,-,TRBJ2-5,-,16,CASSQGSSGTQETQYF,TGTGCCAGCAGCCAAGGTAGTAGCGGAACTCAAGAGACCCAGTACTTC
TRBV5-1,-,TRBJ2-5,-,11,CASSGQETQYF,TGCGCCAGCAGCGGACAGGAGACCCAGTACTTC
TRBV25-1,TRBD1,TRBJ2-5,-,18,CASSDWVGTGYYQETQYF,TGTGCCAGCAGTGATTGGGTGGGGACAGGGTACTACCAAGAGACCCAGTACTTC
TRBV28,-,TRBJ1-5,-,13,CASSFDSNQPQHF,TGTGCCAGCAGTTTTGACAGTAATCAGCCCCAGCATTTT
TRBV7-2,TRBD2,TRBJ2-3,once,19,CASSLARREALFALDTQYF,TGTGCCAGCAGCTTAGCGAGGCGGGAGGCCCTCTTCGCTTTAGATACGCAGTATTTT
TRBV4-1,-,TRBJ1-5,-,15,CASSQDFRSNQPQHF,TGCGCCAGCAGCCAAGATTTCAGGAGCAATCAGCCCCAGCATTTT
TRBV6-6,-,TRBJ1-4,-,15,CASITLLQPGEKLFF,TGTGCCAGCATTACCCTTTTACAGCCAGGTGAAAAACTGTTTTTT
TRBV6-5,TRBD1,TRBJ1-6,-,15,CASSYQGQGNSPLHF,TGTGCCAGCAGTTACCAGGGACAGGGAAATTCACCCCTCCACTTT
TRBV5-1,-,TRBJ1-5,once,13,CASSPDLNQPQHF,TGCGCCAGCTCCCCGGACTTAAATCAGCCCCAGCATTTT
TRBV4-1,TRBD2,TRBJ2-1,-,17,CASSQEGLAGNYNEQFF,TGCGCCAGCAGCCAAGAGGGGCTAGCGGGGAACTACAATGAGCAGTTCTTC
TRBV5-1,-,TRBJ1-1,-,15,CASSPGERFGTEAFF,TGCGCCAGCAGCCCGGGGGAGAGGTTTGGGACTGAAGCTTTCTTT
TRBV28,TRBD1,TRBJ2-1,-,12,CASSGTVNEQFF,TGTGCCAGCAGTGGGACAGTCAATGAGCAGTTCTTC
TRBV11-3,-,TRBJ2-1,once,14,CASSDAGLVNEQFF,TGTGCCAGCTCGGATGCAGGGCTTGTCAATGAGCAGTTCTTC
TRBV28,-,TRBJ1-1,-,14,CASSVTARDTEAFF,TGTGCCAGCAGTGTGACAGCTCGTGACACTGAAGCTTTCTTT
TRBV4-2,-,TRBJ1-1,-,12,CASSPAGTEAFF,TGTGCCAGCAGCCCGGCCGGGACTGAAGCTTTCTTT
TRBV9,-,TRBJ1-1,once,15,CASSVAETGGTEAFF,TGTGCCAGCAGCGTAGCTGAGACAGGCGGCACTGAAGCTTTCTTT
TRBV7-9,TRBD2,TRBJ2-5,-,15,CASSAAGGREETQYF,TGTGCCAGCAGCGCCGCGGGGGGGCGGGAAGAGACCCAGTACTTC